The sequence of this T cell receptor beta chain was determined in a study of blood T cell repertoires in COVID-19. Study overall: From the United States, Italy and Spain came samples of acute and convalescent COVID-19.

The V segment lost 1 base and the J segment 4 bases; nucleotides outside the gene matches: 7. Looked up from germline, CDR1 is SGHVS and CDR2 is FNYEAQ. The CDR3 totals 16 residues. This clone was found a few times. Methods used by the authors: Estimation of nucleated cell counts was performed using reference gene primer amplification. Libraries were prepared by immunoSEQ multiplex PCR; TCRdb keeps only in-frame clonotypes and omits some of them. V, J and clone size are those of that table, while D and trimming were read from the DNA. The sample has around 65,000 clones; 82% are singletons. The receptor comes from a human donor in a cohort sampled during active COVID-19. The chain links TRBV7-6 to TRBJ1-5; 7 bases line up with TRBD1. Material: peripheral blood. The CDR3 is CASSLEVGRGNQPQHF. CDR3 coding DNA: TGTGCCAGCAGCTTAGAGGTGGGCAGGGGGAATCAGCCCCAGCATTTT.